One and the same sample provided the 15 T cell receptor beta chains below, sequenced in a study of blood T cell repertoires in COVID-19. Data came from immunoSEQ multiplex PCR; TCRdb stores just in-frame clones and leaves some out. The data hold some 140,000 clones, with over 65% observed a single time. The sequenced material came from peripheral blood. All receptors come from a man at least 80 years old with acute or convalescent COVID-19.

This rearrangement joins TRBV27 to TRBJ1-1; D is perhaps TRBD1 (5 bases). V was pared by 5 bases and J by 4 bases, with 14 bases between. CDR1 is MNHEY and CDR2 is SMNVEV in the germline V gene (reference sequence). The CDR3 has 14 amino acids. For the CDR3, the DNA is TGTGCCAGCAGTCGGCAGGGACTCGCCACTGAAGCTTTCTTT. It encodes CASSRQGLATEAFF.

Points on this clone: The sample holds other DNA sequences that translate to the same CDR3. The V gene is TRBV18, the J gene TRBJ1-1; TRBD1 is a possible D gene (5 bases). The CDR3 has 13 amino acids. Per the germline V gene, CDR1 is KGHSH and CDR2 is LQKENI. Trimming cost V 2 bases and J 2 bases, with 6 bases left between them. CDR3 sequence: CASSPGANTEAFF. Here the CDR3 DNA reads TGTGCCAGCTCACCAGGGGCTAACACTGAAGCTTTCTTT.

This clone was counted ten times or more. V and J are TRBV12-5 and TRBJ2-1; the D is unclear. The germline V and J ends were trimmed by 4 bases and 8 bases, with 15 bases remaining between them. The CDR3 has 14 amino acids. Germline V lookup: CDR1 LGHNT, CDR2 FRNRAP. The CDR3 DNA follows: TGTGCTAGTGGTTCGAGGCCCCTGTTGGATGAGCAGTTCTTC. Protein sequence: CASGSRPLLDEQFF.

In its sample, this clone was seen a few times. V gene TRBV5-1 combines with J gene TRBJ2-7; 8 bases agree with TRBD1. The CDR3 has 14 residues. The germline V gene has CDR1 SGHRS and CDR2 YFSETQ. J was trimmed by 4 bases and V by 4 bases; bases with no gene match: 7. The CDR3: CASSPRTGSYEQYF. In DNA, the CDR3 is TGCGCCAGCAGCCCTCGGACAGGGTCGTACGAGCAGTACTTC.

This CDR3 is CASSNFQETQYF. In DNA, the CDR3 is TGCGCCAGCAGTAACTTCCAAGAGACCCAGTACTTC. This rearrangement joins TRBV5-1 to TRBJ2-5; D call uncertain. The V gene lost 5 bases and the J gene lost 1 base, with 6 bases spanning the gap. Germline CDR1 reads SGHRS; CDR2 reads YFSETQ. This CDR3 comprises 12 residues.

This chain's CDR3 is CASSRTGTDYGYTF. The CDR3 region has the DNA TGTGCCAGCAGTCGGACAGGGACGGACTATGGCTACACCTTC. The gene calls are TRBV6-2 or TRBV6-3 and TRBJ1-2; 8 positions match TRBD1. The CDR3 runs to 14 residues. The V and J ends lost 5 bases and 3 bases, in that order; junction bases with no gene match: 5. Germline CDR1 is MNHEY and CDR2 is SVGEGT.

The V call is TRBV9, the J call TRBJ2-2; 10 nucleotides align to TRBD1. The germline V gene encodes CDR1 SGDLS and CDR2 YYNGEE. The CDR3 spans 16 residues. Trimming cost V 2 bases and J 0 bases; bases outside gene matches: 1. In DNA form, the CDR3 reads TGTGCCAGCAGCGTTGGGACAGGGGCGAACACCGGGGAGCTGTTTTTT. This translates into CASSVGTGANTGELFF.

The V gene is TRBV10-1, the J gene TRBJ1-6; no definite D call. Trimming stripped 2 bases from V and 7 bases from J, with 6 bases between. Germline CDR1 WNHNN, CDR2 SYGVQD (reference sequence). This CDR3 is 13 amino acids long. The CDR3 nucleotides are TGCGCCAGCAGTGAGAACCTAAATTCACCCCTCCACTTT. This encodes CASSENLNSPLHF.

The CDR3 reads CASSLKQGGGTEAFF. CDR3 coding DNA: TGTGCCAGCAGCCTAAAACAGGGCGGGGGCACTGAAGCTTTCTTT. The chain has TRBV3-1 (or the pseudogene TRBV3-2) and TRBJ1-1; possible D gene TRBD1, 6 bases. This CDR3 has 15 residues. The germline V gene has CDR1 LGHDT and CDR2 YNNKEL (reference sequence). Trimming took 4 bases from V and 4 from J, leaving 16 bases between them.

This chain uses TRBV5-1 with TRBJ2-7; D is unclear. V dropped 0 bases and J dropped 2 bases, with 9 bases sitting between them. The CDR3 extends over 14 amino acids. CDR1 is SGHRS, CDR2 YFSETQ, per germline. The CDR3 nucleotides are TGCGCCAGCAGCTTGGCTGCAGAAACCTACGAGCAGTACGTC. As protein: CASSLAAETYEQYV.

This clone was seen a handful of times. CDR3 coding DNA: TGTGCCAGCAGTTTGGTCGGGCGGGGGGTCACAGATACGCAGTATTTT. Translated, it gives CASSLVGRGVTDTQYF. This chain links TRBV28 with TRBJ2-3; 8 positions agree with TRBD2. CDR1 MDHEN and CDR2 SYDVKM come from the germline V gene. The CDR3 runs 16 residues. After removal of 3 bases from V and 2 bases from J, the junction contained 7 bases not matched to a gene.

The rearrangement links TRBV12-3 or TRBV12-4 to TRBJ2-3, with D possibly matching TRBD2 (5 bases). The CDR3 is 13 residues long. V dropped 5 bases and J dropped 7 bases, with 13 bases sitting between them. The CDR3 nucleotides read TGTGCCAGCAGTCCGTCACTAGTGTATACGCAGTATTTT. As protein: CASSPSLVYTQYF.

The rearrangement links TRBV19 to TRBJ1-1; weak D call: TRBD1 (5 bases). Germline values: CDR1 LNHDA, CDR2 SQIVND (reference sequence). Trimming removed 10 bases from V and 3 bases from J, with 15 bases in between. This CDR3 is built from 13 residues. The CDR3 loop is CATEPDRYTEAFF. CDR3 DNA sequence: TGTGCCACCGAACCCGACAGATACACTGAAGCTTTCTTT.

The chain uses TRBV21-1 and TRBJ1-1; the table's TRBD1 call for D was not verified on the DNA. TRBV21-1 is a pseudogene locus. This CDR3 has 12 residues. The CDR3 loop reads CASSNEGAEAFF. The DNA of the CDR3 is TGTGCCAGCAGCAACGAGGGGGCTGAAGCTTTCTTT.

The CDR3 sequence is CASSVGGRGSEETQYF. CDR3 bases: TGTGCCAGCAGCGTAGGCGGCAGGGGTTCCGAAGAGACCCAGTACTTC. The chain uses TRBV9 and TRBJ2-5; maybe TRBD1 (6 bases). V dropped 0 bases and J dropped 3 bases, with 15 bases sitting between them. CDR1 and CDR2 from the germline V gene are SGDLS and YYNGEE. CDR3 length: 16 amino acids.